The 4 T cell receptor beta chains given below trace back to one sample, sequenced in a study of T cell responses to AZD1222 COVID-19 vaccine (dated by TCRdb to 2020 to 2023). The sample's time point label is to be understood as: baseline before first vaccination. The library came from the immunoSEQ multiplex PCR assay. In its TCRdb copy, this immuneACCESS table keeps in-frame sequences only and misses some clones. Where compared with another copy, unresolved V genes explain less than half of these, and the others have no known cause. For this sample the table gives over 150,000 clones, of which around nine tenths were detected only once. The top ten clones comprise roughly 5% of the sample. The specimen was peripheral blood, collected on day 0 of AZD1222 vaccination. These receptors were taken from an adult in good health.

This clone has only one observation. The J gene is TRBJ1-1, the V gene TRBV5-4; 10 positions match TRBD1. The CDR3 runs to 17 residues. The junction had 13 bases not matched to a gene; V was cut back by 4 bases and J by 4 bases. Germline-derived CDR1 and CDR2 are SGHNT and YYREEE (reference sequence). The CDR3 region has the DNA TGTGCCAGCAGCCAGGTCCCGGGACAGGGGCGGAGCACTGAAGCTTTCTTT. Encoded protein: CASSQVPGQGRSTEAFF.

This chain links TRBV7-9 with TRBJ1-1, with D possibly matching TRBD1 (6 bases). Looked up from germline, CDR1 is SEHNR and CDR2 is FQNEAQ (reference sequence). The CDR3 has 15 residues. The ends were cut back, 0 bases at V and 5 bases at J, with 13 bases in the middle. CDR3 amino acids: CASSLAGASGTEAFF. The DNA of the CDR3 is TGTGCCAGCAGCTTAGCGGGGGCCTCAGGGACTGAAGCTTTCTTT.

The chain is built from TRBV7-8 and TRBJ1-1, with D hard to call. Germline-derived CDR1 and CDR2 are SGHVS and FQNEAQ. This CDR3 contains 12 residues. V gave up 1 base and J gave up 5 bases, with 5 bases separating them. The CDR3 DNA reads TGTGCCAGCAGCTTAGGATTTACTGAAGCTTTCTTT. This codes for CASSLGFTEAFF.

The CDR3 region is CATRGPGGPGGRTDTQYF. In nucleotides, the CDR3 is TGTGCCACCAGAGGTCCGGGCGGCCCCGGCGGACGCACAGATACGCAGTATTTT. The J gene is TRBJ2-3, the V gene TRBV24-1; D is unresolved. Germline CDR1 and CDR2: KGHDR and SFDVKD. Trimming removed 7 bases from V and 1 base from J, with 23 bases in between. This CDR3 has 18 residues.